A selection of T cell receptor beta chains follows, all from one sample in a study of T cells after yellow fever vaccination. TCRdb ran MiXCR on the 5' RACE reads and lists one entry per CDR3 protein. The sample lists about 310,000 distinct CDR3 sequences; roughly 3.5% were seen once. Source: PBMCs, taken on the day of the yellow fever booster vaccination. The receptor set was obtained from a man younger than 30 who received the YFV17D yellow fever vaccine. The CDR3 runs from the conserved cysteine through the conserved F or W. The D gene is left open where the match is weak. The size entry is marked missing in some rows and otherwise reads once, few, many or a size class.

clone_size: many
d_call: TRBD1
v_call: TRBV18
j_call: TRBJ1-2
cdr3_nt: TGTGCCAGCTCACGACAGGGGGACTATGGCTACACCTTC
cdr3_aa: CASSRQGDYGYTF

clone_size: many
d_call: .
v_call: TRBV5-1
j_call: TRBJ2-3
cdr3_nt: TGCGCCAGCAGCTTAAGCCCGGTCACAGATACGCAGTATTTT
cdr3_aa: CASSLSPVTDTQYF

clone_size: few
d_call: .
v_call: TRBV20-1
j_call: TRBJ2-2
cdr3_nt: TGCAGTGCTAGGGACGCGACGGCGGGGACCGGGGAGCTGTTTTTT
cdr3_aa: CSARDATAGTGELFF

clone_size: few
d_call: .
v_call: TRBV5-1
j_call: TRBJ1-1
cdr3_nt: TGCGCCAGCAGCTTGGGTCTACTTGCTGAAGCTTTCTTT
cdr3_aa: CASSLGLLAEAFF

clone_size: .
d_call: .
v_call: TRBV4-1
j_call: TRBJ1-1
cdr3_nt: TGCGCCAGCAGCCACCGCGACGGGAACACTGAAGCTTTCTTT
cdr3_aa: CASSHRDGNTEAFF

clone_size: .
d_call: .
v_call: TRBV28
j_call: TRBJ2-3
cdr3_nt: TGTGCCAGCAGTTTTAGTCCCTACTCCACAGATACGCAGTATTTT
cdr3_aa: CASSFSPYSTDTQYF

clone_size: many
d_call: TRBD2
v_call: TRBV5-4
j_call: TRBJ2-5
cdr3_nt: TGTGCCAGCAGCGCGGATGGACTAGCGGTTTCAGGAGAGACCCAGTACTTC
cdr3_aa: CASSADGLAVSGETQYF

clone_size: many
d_call: .
v_call: TRBV7-2
j_call: TRBJ2-1
cdr3_nt: TGTGCCAGCAGCCCGAACGGGGGCCGGCCGTTCTTC
cdr3_aa: CASSPNGGRPFF

clone_size: many
d_call: .
v_call: TRBV5-6
j_call: TRBJ2-4
cdr3_nt: TGTGCCAGCAGCTTGGTGGGAACCGGAAACATTCAGTACTTC
cdr3_aa: CASSLVGTGNIQYF

clone_size: .
d_call: .
v_call: TRBV20-1
j_call: TRBJ2-3
cdr3_nt: TGCAGTCCCCGTGAGGGTTCAGATACGCAGTATTTT
cdr3_aa: CSPREGSDTQYF

clone_size: many
d_call: .
v_call: TRBV7-2
j_call: TRBJ2-1
cdr3_nt: TGTGCCAGCAGCTGGGGGGTGGCAGGGGGTAATGAGCAGTTCTTC
cdr3_aa: CASSWGVAGGNEQFF

clone_size: few
d_call: .
v_call: TRBV9
j_call: TRBJ1-1
cdr3_nt: TGTGCCAGCAGCGTATTTCCAGACTATGACACTGAAGCTTTCTTT
cdr3_aa: CASSVFPDYDTEAFF

clone_size: .
d_call: .
v_call: TRBV3-1
j_call: TRBJ2-5
cdr3_nt: TGTGCCAGCTACGAGGTTGGGGAAGAGACCCAGTACTTC
cdr3_aa: CASYEVGEETQYF

clone_size: many
d_call: .
v_call: TRBV7-2
j_call: TRBJ1-6
cdr3_nt: TGTGCCAGTACACCCCAATACAATTCACCCCTCCACTTT
cdr3_aa: CASTPQYNSPLHF

clone_size: few
d_call: .
v_call: TRBV7-9
j_call: TRBJ2-7
cdr3_nt: TGTGCCAGCAGCCCTACCGCCAGGTACGAGCAGTACTTC
cdr3_aa: CASSPTARYEQYF

clone_size: .
d_call: .
v_call: TRBV15
j_call: TRBJ2-7
cdr3_nt: TGTGCCACCAGCAGAGGGCTAACAGGGAGCCACTACGAGCAGTACTTC
cdr3_aa: CATSRGLTGSHYEQYF

clone_size: many
d_call: TRBD1
v_call: TRBV5-5
j_call: TRBJ2-5
cdr3_nt: TGTGCCAGCAGCTGGAGGCCCGCACAGGGGGCACCACCTCAAGAGACCCAGTACTTC
cdr3_aa: CASSWRPAQGAPPQETQYF

clone_size: .
d_call: .
v_call: TRBV29-1
j_call: TRBJ1-3
cdr3_nt: TGCAGCGTCGCCATGGTCGGAAACACCATATATTTT
cdr3_aa: CSVAMVGNTIYF

clone_size: many
d_call: .
v_call: TRBV7-2
j_call: TRBJ2-2
cdr3_nt: TGTGCCAGCAGCTCCTATACCCGGGGGCTGTTTTTT
cdr3_aa: CASSSYTRGLFF

clone_size: many
d_call: .
v_call: TRBV20-1
j_call: TRBJ2-1
cdr3_nt: TGCAGTGCTAGAACCCCCTACCCCGATGAGCAGTTCTTC
cdr3_aa: CSARTPYPDEQFF

clone_size: few
d_call: .
v_call: TRBV10-3
j_call: TRBJ2-5
cdr3_nt: TGTGCCATCAGTGAGTGGGATGGAGGGGGCAACCAAGAGACCCAGTACTTC
cdr3_aa: CAISEWDGGGNQETQYF

clone_size: .
d_call: TRBD1
v_call: TRBV14
j_call: TRBJ2-7
cdr3_nt: TGTGCCAGCAGCCCCCCAACGGGACAGGGTTCACACGAGCAGTACTTC
cdr3_aa: CASSPPTGQGSHEQYF

clone_size: .
d_call: .
v_call: TRBV12-3/TRBV12-4
j_call: TRBJ2-5
cdr3_nt: TGTGCCAGCAGACCGACAGAACAAGAGACCCAGTACTTC
cdr3_aa: CASRPTEQETQYF

clone_size: few
d_call: .
v_call: TRBV27
j_call: TRBJ2-1
cdr3_nt: TGTGCCAGCAAAAAAAGGGGGGGGTTTTACAATGAGCAGTTCTTC
cdr3_aa: CASKKRGGFYNEQFF

clone_size: .
d_call: .
v_call: TRBV7-8
j_call: TRBJ1-2
cdr3_nt: TGTGCCAGCAGCTTAGTTTTTGGGTCTAACTATGGCTACACCTTC
cdr3_aa: CASSLVFGSNYGYTF

clone_size: .
d_call: .
v_call: TRBV20-1
j_call: TRBJ2-5
cdr3_nt: TGCAGTGCGCTACTAGGGGCCCTGCAAGAGACCCAGTACTTC
cdr3_aa: CSALLGALQETQYF

clone_size: many
d_call: .
v_call: TRBV2
j_call: TRBJ1-5
cdr3_nt: TGTGCCAGCAGTGAGTTCAGTCAGGGAGGGCAGCCCCAGCATTTT
cdr3_aa: CASSEFSQGGQPQHF

clone_size: .
d_call: TRBD1
v_call: TRBV12-3/TRBV12-4
j_call: TRBJ1-1
cdr3_nt: TGTGCCAGCAGTATCGACAGGGCTAACACTGAAGCTTTCTTT
cdr3_aa: CASSIDRANTEAFF

clone_size: many
d_call: .
v_call: TRBV21-1
j_call: TRBJ1-3
cdr3_nt: .
cdr3_aa: CASIKWATGNTIYF

clone_size: many
d_call: .
v_call: TRBV6-5
j_call: TRBJ1-3
cdr3_nt: TGTGCCAGCAGTTACGGGGGTAAATCTGGAAACACCATATATTTT
cdr3_aa: CASSYGGKSGNTIYF

clone_size: .
d_call: .
v_call: TRBV19
j_call: TRBJ2-7
cdr3_nt: TGTGCCAGTAGTACAAAACGCACAGGGACTTACGAGCAGTACTTC
cdr3_aa: CASSTKRTGTYEQYF

clone_size: .
d_call: .
v_call: TRBV7-3
j_call: TRBJ1-3
cdr3_nt: TGTGCCAGCAGCCAGCAAGCGGGACCTGGAAACACCATATATTTT
cdr3_aa: CASSQQAGPGNTIYF

clone_size: few
d_call: .
v_call: TRBV20-1
j_call: TRBJ2-5
cdr3_nt: TGCAGTGCTAAAGAGTCCCAAAAGACTGGCCTGACGGAAGAGACCCAGTACTTC
cdr3_aa: CSAKESQKTGLTEETQYF

clone_size: .
d_call: .
v_call: TRBV5-4
j_call: TRBJ2-5
cdr3_nt: TGTGCCAGCAGCTTGGCGCTCACCCCTGGGGGACAAGAGACCCAGTACTTC
cdr3_aa: CASSLALTPGGQETQYF

clone_size: few
d_call: .
v_call: TRBV27
j_call: TRBJ2-2
cdr3_nt: TGTGCCAGCAGTTTTGGACAGCACACCGGGGAGCTGTTTTTT
cdr3_aa: CASSFGQHTGELFF

clone_size: .
d_call: TRBD1
v_call: TRBV4-2
j_call: TRBJ1-6
cdr3_nt: TGTGCCAGCAGCCAATCACTAGAAGATTACAGGGGAAGGAATTCACCCCTCCACTTT
cdr3_aa: CASSQSLEDYRGRNSPLHF

clone_size: many
d_call: TRBD1
v_call: TRBV20-1
j_call: TRBJ2-4
cdr3_nt: TGCAGTGCTAGGACAGGGGCCGACCTAGCCAAAAACATTCAGTACTTC
cdr3_aa: CSARTGADLAKNIQYF

clone_size: few
d_call: .
v_call: TRBV29-1
j_call: TRBJ2-5
cdr3_nt: TGCAGCGTTGAAGACCCCAGGGGAGGGCAAGAGACCCAGTACTTC
cdr3_aa: CSVEDPRGGQETQYF

clone_size: many
d_call: .
v_call: TRBV4-1
j_call: TRBJ2-2
cdr3_nt: TGCGCCAGCAGCCAAGGTTCCGTAAACACCGGGGAGCTGTTTTTT
cdr3_aa: CASSQGSVNTGELFF

clone_size: many
d_call: TRBD2
v_call: TRBV4-2
j_call: TRBJ2-5
cdr3_nt: TGTGCCAGCAGCCAAGATTCTAGCGGCGAGACCCAGTACTTC
cdr3_aa: CASSQDSSGETQYF

clone_size: .
d_call: .
v_call: TRBV29-1
j_call: TRBJ1-1
cdr3_nt: TGCAGCGTTGAAGATGGTAGAGGGTCGGTCACTGAAGCTTTCTTT
cdr3_aa: CSVEDGRGSVTEAFF

clone_size: few
d_call: TRBD1
v_call: TRBV6-2/TRBV6-3
j_call: TRBJ2-5
cdr3_nt: TGTGCCAGCAGTCCAACGAGACAGGGGACCCAAGAGACCCAGTACTTC
cdr3_aa: CASSPTRQGTQETQYF

clone_size: few
d_call: TRBD2
v_call: TRBV19
j_call: TRBJ2-3
cdr3_nt: TGTGCCAGTAGTCTGGGACTATTAGTTTATCCAGATACGCAGTATTTT
cdr3_aa: CASSLGLLVYPDTQYF

clone_size: few
d_call: .
v_call: TRBV12-3/TRBV12-4
j_call: TRBJ2-5
cdr3_nt: TGTGCCAGCAGTTTAGATTCGTCAGGGGCCACTCGAGTGGGCCAGTACTTC
cdr3_aa: CASSLDSSGATRVGQYF

clone_size: many
d_call: TRBD2
v_call: TRBV25-1
j_call: TRBJ2-5
cdr3_nt: TGTGCCAGCAGGGCAACGGCGGGAGGAGGACAAGAGACCCAGTACTTC
cdr3_aa: CASRATAGGGQETQYF

clone_size: few
d_call: .
v_call: TRBV7-2
j_call: TRBJ1-2
cdr3_nt: TGTGCCAGCAGCTTAATACGACCGAATAACTATGGCTACACCTTC
cdr3_aa: CASSLIRPNNYGYTF

clone_size: many
d_call: .
v_call: TRBV7-9
j_call: TRBJ1-6
cdr3_nt: TGTGCCAGCAGACCTAGTGGAGTTTCACCCCTCCACTTT
cdr3_aa: CASRPSGVSPLHF

clone_size: many
d_call: TRBD2
v_call: TRBV5-1
j_call: TRBJ2-3
cdr3_nt: TGCGCCAGCAGCTTGGGACTAGCGGGGGCAGATACGCAGTATTTT
cdr3_aa: CASSLGLAGADTQYF

clone_size: .
d_call: .
v_call: TRBV12-3/TRBV12-4
j_call: TRBJ1-4
cdr3_nt: TGTGCCAGCAGTTTGAGGCCAGAGACTAATGAAAAACTGTTTTTT
cdr3_aa: CASSLRPETNEKLFF

clone_size: many
d_call: .
v_call: TRBV3-1
j_call: TRBJ2-5
cdr3_nt: TGTGCCAGCAGCCCCAGACGCAGGGGCGGTCCGCAAGAGACCCAGTACTTC
cdr3_aa: CASSPRRRGGPQETQYF

clone_size: many
d_call: .
v_call: TRBV7-2
j_call: TRBJ2-3
cdr3_nt: TGTGCCAGCAGCTTAACGGGATCCCGCACAGATACGCAGTATTTT
cdr3_aa: CASSLTGSRTDTQYF

clone_size: few
d_call: .
v_call: TRBV10-3
j_call: TRBJ2-7
cdr3_nt: TGTGCCATCAGTAAAGGCGGGACGTCCTACGAGCAGTACTTC
cdr3_aa: CAISKGGTSYEQYF

clone_size: many
d_call: TRBD2
v_call: TRBV12-5
j_call: TRBJ2-5
cdr3_nt: TGTGCTAGTGGTTCCGGACTAGCGGTACCGGGGGCCCAGTACTTC
cdr3_aa: CASGSGLAVPGAQYF

clone_size: .
d_call: TRBD1
v_call: TRBV19
j_call: TRBJ2-7
cdr3_nt: TGTGCCAGTAGTATGGGCCCGGACAGGGTCTACGAGCAGTACTTC
cdr3_aa: CASSMGPDRVYEQYF

clone_size: .
d_call: .
v_call: TRBV10-2
j_call: TRBJ2-1
cdr3_nt: TGCGCCAGCAGTTGGGCTGCCAATGAGCAGTTCTTC
cdr3_aa: CASSWAANEQFF

clone_size: many
d_call: .
v_call: TRBV5-1
j_call: TRBJ1-3
cdr3_nt: TGCGCCAGCAGCTTAGGGCCTCCGGGAAACACCATATATTTT
cdr3_aa: CASSLGPPGNTIYF

clone_size: many
d_call: .
v_call: TRBV5-1
j_call: TRBJ2-2
cdr3_nt: TGCGCCAGCAGGGGCGCGAATGTGGCCGGGGAGCTGTTTTTT
cdr3_aa: CASRGANVAGELFF

clone_size: many
d_call: .
v_call: TRBV19
j_call: TRBJ1-1
cdr3_nt: TGTGCCAGTAAGGAATCCGGGACAACTGAAGCTTTCTTT
cdr3_aa: CASKESGTTEAFF

clone_size: .
d_call: TRBD2
v_call: TRBV11-2
j_call: TRBJ2-5
cdr3_nt: TGTGCCAGCAGCGCTAGCGGGGGGGCCGGAGAGACCCAGTACTTC
cdr3_aa: CASSASGGAGETQYF